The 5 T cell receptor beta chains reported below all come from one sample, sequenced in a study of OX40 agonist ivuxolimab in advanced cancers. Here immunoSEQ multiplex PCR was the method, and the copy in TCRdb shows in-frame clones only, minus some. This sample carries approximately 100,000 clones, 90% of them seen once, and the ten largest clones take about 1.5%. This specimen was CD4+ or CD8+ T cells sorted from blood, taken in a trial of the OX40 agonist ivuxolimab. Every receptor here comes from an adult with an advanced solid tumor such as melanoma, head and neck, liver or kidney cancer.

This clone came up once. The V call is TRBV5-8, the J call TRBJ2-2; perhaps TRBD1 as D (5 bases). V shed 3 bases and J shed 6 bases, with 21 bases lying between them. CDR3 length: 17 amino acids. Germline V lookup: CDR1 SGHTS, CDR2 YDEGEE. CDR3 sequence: CASSSLVGRVLPGELFF. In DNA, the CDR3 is TGTGCCAGCAGCTCCCTCGTGGGCAGGGTTTTGCCCGGGGAGCTGTTTTTT.

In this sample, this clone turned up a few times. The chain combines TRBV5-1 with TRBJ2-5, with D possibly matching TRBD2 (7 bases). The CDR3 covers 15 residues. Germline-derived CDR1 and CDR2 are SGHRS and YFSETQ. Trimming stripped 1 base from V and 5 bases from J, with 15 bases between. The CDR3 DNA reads TGCGCCAGCAGCTTGTGGCCAGGGAGGGGGGAGACCCAGTACTTC. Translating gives CASSLWPGRGETQYF.

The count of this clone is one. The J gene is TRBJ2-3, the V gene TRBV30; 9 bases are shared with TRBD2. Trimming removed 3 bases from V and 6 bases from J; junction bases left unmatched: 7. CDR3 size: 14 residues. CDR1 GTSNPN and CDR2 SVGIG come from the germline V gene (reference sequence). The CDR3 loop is CAWSPGLAGDTQYF. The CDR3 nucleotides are TGTGCCTGGAGCCCGGGACTAGCTGGCGATACGCAGTATTTT.

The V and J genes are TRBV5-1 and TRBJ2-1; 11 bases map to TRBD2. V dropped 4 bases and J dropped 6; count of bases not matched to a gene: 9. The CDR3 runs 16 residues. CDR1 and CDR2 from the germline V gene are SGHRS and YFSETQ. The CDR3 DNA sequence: TGCGCCAGCAGCCCCTTCCGACTAGCGGGACTCAATGAGCAGTTCTTC. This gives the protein CASSPFRLAGLNEQFF.

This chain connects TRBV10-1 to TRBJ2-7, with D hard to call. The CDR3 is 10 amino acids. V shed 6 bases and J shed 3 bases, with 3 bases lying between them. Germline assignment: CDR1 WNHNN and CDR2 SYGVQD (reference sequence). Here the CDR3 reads CASSDYEQYF. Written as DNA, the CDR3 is TGCGCCAGCAGCGACTACGAGCAGTACTTC.